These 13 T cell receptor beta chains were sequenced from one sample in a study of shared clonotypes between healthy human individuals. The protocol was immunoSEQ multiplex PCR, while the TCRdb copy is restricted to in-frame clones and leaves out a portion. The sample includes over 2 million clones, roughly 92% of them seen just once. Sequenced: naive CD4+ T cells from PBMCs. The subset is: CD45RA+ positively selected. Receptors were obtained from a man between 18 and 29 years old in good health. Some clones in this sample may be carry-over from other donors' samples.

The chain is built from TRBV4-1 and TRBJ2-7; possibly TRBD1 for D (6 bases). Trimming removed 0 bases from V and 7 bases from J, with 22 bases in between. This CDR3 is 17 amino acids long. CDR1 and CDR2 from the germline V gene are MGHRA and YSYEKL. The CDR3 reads CASSQEPITGRIEEQYF. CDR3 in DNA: TGCGCCAGCAGCCAAGAGCCCATAACAGGGCGTATCGAAGAGCAGTACTTC.

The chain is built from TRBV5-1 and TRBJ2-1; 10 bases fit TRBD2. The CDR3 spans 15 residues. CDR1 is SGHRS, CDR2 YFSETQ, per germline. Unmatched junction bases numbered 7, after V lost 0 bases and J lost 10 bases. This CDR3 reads CASSLGSGGRGEQFF. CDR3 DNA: TGCGCCAGCAGCTTGGGTAGCGGGGGGAGGGGGGAGCAGTTCTTC.

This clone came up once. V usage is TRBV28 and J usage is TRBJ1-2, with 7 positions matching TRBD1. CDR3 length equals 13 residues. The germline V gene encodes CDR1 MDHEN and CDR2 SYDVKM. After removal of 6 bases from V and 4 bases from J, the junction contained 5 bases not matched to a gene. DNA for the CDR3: TGTGCCAGCAGCCCCACAGGGGCCTATGGCTACACCTTC. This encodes CASSPTGAYGYTF.

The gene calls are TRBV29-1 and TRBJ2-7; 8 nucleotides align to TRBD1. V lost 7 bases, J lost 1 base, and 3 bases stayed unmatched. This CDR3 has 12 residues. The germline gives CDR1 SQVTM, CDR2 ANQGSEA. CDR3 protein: CSAGQGSYEQYF. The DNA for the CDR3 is TGCAGCGCCGGACAGGGATCCTACGAGCAGTACTTC.

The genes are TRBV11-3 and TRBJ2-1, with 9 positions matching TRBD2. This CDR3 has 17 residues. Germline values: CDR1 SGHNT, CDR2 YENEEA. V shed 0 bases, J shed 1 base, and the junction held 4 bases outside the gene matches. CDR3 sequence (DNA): TGTGCCAGCAGCTTAGATAGCGGGAGACCATCCTACAATGAGCAGTTCTTC. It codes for CASSLDSGRPSYNEQFF.

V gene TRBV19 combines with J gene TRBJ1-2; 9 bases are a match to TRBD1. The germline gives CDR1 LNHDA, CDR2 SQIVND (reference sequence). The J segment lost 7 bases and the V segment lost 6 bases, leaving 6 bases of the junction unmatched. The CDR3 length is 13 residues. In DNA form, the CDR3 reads TGTGCCAGTAGGAGCCCGGGACAGGGTGGCTACACCTTC. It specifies CASRSPGQGGYTF.

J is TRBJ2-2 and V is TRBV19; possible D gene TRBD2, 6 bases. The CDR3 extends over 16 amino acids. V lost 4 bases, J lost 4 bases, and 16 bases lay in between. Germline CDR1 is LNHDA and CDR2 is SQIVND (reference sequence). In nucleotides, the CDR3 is TGTGCCAGTAGTACCCCCTGGGACGGGAGCACCGGGGAGCTGTTTTTT. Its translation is CASSTPWDGSTGELFF. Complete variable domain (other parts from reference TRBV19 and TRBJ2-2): DGGITQSPKYLFRKEGQNVTLSCEQNLNHDAMYWYRQDPGQGLRLIYYSQIVNDFQKGDIAEGYSVSREKKESFPLTVTSAQKNPTAFYLCASSTPWDGSTGELFFGEGSRLTVL.

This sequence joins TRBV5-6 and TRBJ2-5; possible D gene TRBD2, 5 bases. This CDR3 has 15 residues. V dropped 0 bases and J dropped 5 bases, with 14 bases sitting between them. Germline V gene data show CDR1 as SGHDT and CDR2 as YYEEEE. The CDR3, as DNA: TGTGCCAGCAGCTTGGCCCGGGGTATGGGGGAGACCCAGTACTTC. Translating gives CASSLARGMGETQYF.

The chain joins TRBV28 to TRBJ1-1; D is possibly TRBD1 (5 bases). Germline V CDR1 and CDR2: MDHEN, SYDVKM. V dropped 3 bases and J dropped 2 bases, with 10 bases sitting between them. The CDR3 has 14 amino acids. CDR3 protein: CASSLGPGNTEAFF. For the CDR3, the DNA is TGTGCCAGCAGTTTGGGGCCTGGAAACACTGAAGCTTTCTTT.

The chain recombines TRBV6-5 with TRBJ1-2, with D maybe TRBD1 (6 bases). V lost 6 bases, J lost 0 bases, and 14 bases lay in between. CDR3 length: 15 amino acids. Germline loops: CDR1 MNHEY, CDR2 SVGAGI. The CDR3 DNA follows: TGTGCCAGCAGCCAAACCGGGACAACTAACTATGGCTACACCTTC. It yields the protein CASSQTGTTNYGYTF.

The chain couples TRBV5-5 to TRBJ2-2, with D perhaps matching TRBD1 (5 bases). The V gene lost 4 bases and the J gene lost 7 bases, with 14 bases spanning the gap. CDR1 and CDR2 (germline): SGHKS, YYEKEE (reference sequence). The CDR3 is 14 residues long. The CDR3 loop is CASSLYQGNGELFF. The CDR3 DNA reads TGTGCCAGCAGCCTATACCAGGGTAACGGGGAGCTGTTTTTT.

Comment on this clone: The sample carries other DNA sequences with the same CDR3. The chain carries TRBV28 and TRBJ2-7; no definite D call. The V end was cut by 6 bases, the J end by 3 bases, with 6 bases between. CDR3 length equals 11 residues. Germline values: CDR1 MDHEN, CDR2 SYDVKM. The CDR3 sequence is CASRQGYEQYF. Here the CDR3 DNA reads TGTGCCAGCAGGCAAGGCTACGAGCAGTACTTC.

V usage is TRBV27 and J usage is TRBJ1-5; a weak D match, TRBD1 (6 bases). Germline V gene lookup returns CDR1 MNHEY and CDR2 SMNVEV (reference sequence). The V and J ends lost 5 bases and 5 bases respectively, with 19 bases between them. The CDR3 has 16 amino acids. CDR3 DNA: TGTGCCAGCAGTCTAGGATGGGACATACCCGATCAGCCCCAGCATTTT. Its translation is CASSLGWDIPDQPQHF.